This TCR beta chain was captured by sequencing in a study of blood T cells in healthy people across ages. Donor samples were obtained from healthy Caucasian individuals from Russia, aged 6 to 90. General study results and limits: Unsorted PBMC input precluded a conclusive naive versus antigen-experienced comparison.

Points on this clonotype: Its cognate antigen is unknown.

The CDR3 length is 14 residues. V lost 4 bases and J lost 3, with 13 bases in between. The V gene's germline CDR1 is SGHTA and CDR2 FQGNSA. A second PCR of 7 to 11 cycles used a sample-barcoded 5' primer and a J-beta primer mix. MiXCR, run by TCRdb on the 5' RACE reads, gives a single entry per CDR3 protein. The data contain hundreds of thousands of distinct CDR3 sequences, about 52% of them singletons. Sequenced input: blood. This receptor was identified in a woman aged 60-75 years in good health. This rearrangement joins TRBV7-2 to TRBJ2-7; unclear D gene. CDR3 amino acids: CASSSTVKGYEQYF. CDR3 DNA: TGTGCCAGCAGCTCCACAGTGAAGGGCTACGAGCAGTACTTC.